This TCR beta chain is from a study of T-cell memory formation after mild COVID-19 (dated by TCRdb to about 2021). In terms of the full investigation: TCR sequence clusters from the two donors were largely donor specific. In a couple of donors, T-cell clones that expanded and contracted after mild COVID-19 were tracked by sequencing TCRalpha and TCRbeta repertoires over time. The cohort was made up of two young adult volunteers, one female and one male, who were previously healthy.

Reads for this sample came from an Illumina NovaSeq 6000. cDNA libraries for TCRalpha and TCRbeta were prepared by 5'RACE using constant-segment primers, with sample barcodes and unique molecular identifiers added. Trizol reagent was used to extract RNA from every sample. Library amplification was performed in two PCR steps, and a second sample barcode and Illumina TruSeq adapters were introduced in the second step. Sequencing of the libraries was done on an Illumina NovaSeq, producing 2 x 150 bp paired-end reads. Regarding the original processing steps: Demultiplexing of reads and collapsing into UMI-guided consensus sequences were performed with migec v1.2.7. Using mixcr v2.1.11, UMI consensuses were aligned to TRA and TRB V and J templates and then assembled into clonotypes. A clonotype was counted as expanded or contracted only when both edgeR and NoisET called the clonotype significant, with the noise models trained on biological replicates. edgeR calls used a false discovery rate-adjusted p below 0.01 and a log2 fold-change threshold of 1. As an exploratory analysis of dynamics, max-normalized trajectories of the 1000 most abundant clonotypes were examined by PCA with hierarchical clustering. Each responding clone was given a CD4 or CD8 phenotype based on the CD4+ and CD8+ repertoires, which had been sequenced separately. Clones were called with MiXCR by TCRdb after fastp trimmed the public reads at Q25, and only in-frame beta chains were retained. For every CDR3 protein sequence, its rows merge into one entry that carries the most common genes and DNA. The V and J calls and clone size come from TCRdb's table, not from the authors' own analysis. A total of about 440,000 distinct CDR3 sequences appear in this sample, 20% of them only once. Of the sample, 7.5% to 9.5% falls within the top ten clones.

Ficoll-Paque density gradient centrifugation was used to isolate PBMCs. This clonotype was counted between two and nine times. Its antigen specificity is not known. Within one base of it there is no much larger clone, and no base qualities were kept. The investigation overall reported the following: Some responding clones were detected in pre-infection memory, which suggested that pre-existing cross-reactive memory T cells had joined the SARS-CoV-2 response. Contracting CD4+ clones were located mainly in the CM and EM memory subsets, whereas CD8+ clones were found to be enriched in EMRA. Clones contracting from day 15 to 85 had balanced CD4/CD8 phenotypes, while a second wave expanding from day 15 to 37 was biased towards CD4+. Only a couple of mild cases were covered in the study, and larger cohorts including severe cases with pre-infection samples were considered necessary. The second-wave clones that peaked on day 37 were not confirmed to be SARS-CoV-2 specific.

Including the terminal cysteine and phenylalanine, the CDR3 comprises 13 residues. Of all the DNA, just the CDR3 is kept, 39 bases in frame from base 1. Per the germline V gene (reference sequence), DFQATT is the CDR1 and SNEGSKA is the CDR2. The germline V end is reduced by 6 bases and the J end by 2 bases; junction bases left unmatched: 4. Sequenced input: PBMCs or a T cell subset sorted from them (not recorded which). The source is an adult woman who had mild COVID-19 (a few samples of this study predate the infection). The sample titles of this study are shuffled in the database, so cell type and time point are left out; the donor was told from shared clones. This chain joins TRBV20-1 to TRBJ2-7; 10 junctional bases match TRBD2. The sequence in DNA is TGCAGTGCAAGGACTAGCGGAACCTACGAGCAGTACTTC. Its translation is CSARTSGTYEQYF.